This T cell receptor (beta chain) derives from a study of naive and memory T cell subsets. Whole-study results and caveats: Over 90% of naive TCR sequences appeared only once after error correction, unlike memory subsets.

Two oligonucleotides, mixed equimolar, formed the beta constant-region primer covering TRBC1 and TRBC2. Nested alpha and beta constant-region primers with the SP2 primer drove four PCR rounds on ligated cDNA. A 12-nucleotide UMI and the SP2 primer were added to the cDNA 3' end by oligonucleotide ligation. TCRdb analysed the UMI-ligation and nested PCR reads with MiXCR anew, one entry per CDR3 protein. The sample comprises 95,000 to 150,000 distinct CDR3 sequences, 35% to 45% of which are singletons, and approximately 0.9% rests with the top ten. Four subsets defined by CD45RA and CD27 were sorted after CD3, CD4, CD8 and live/dead staining. The CDR3 loop spans 13 amino acids. Germline V gives CDR1 SGHDN, CDR2 FVKESK. V was pared by 4 bases and J by 9 bases, with 6 bases of the junction left unmatched. For this clonotype: Its antigen is not identified.

The receptor was isolated from a human donor in good health. Sequenced material: central memory CD4+ T cells from blood. The chain joins TRBV14 to TRBJ2-7, with 10 bases fitting TRBD2. CDR3 amino acids: CASSRTSGKLQYF. CDR3 sequence (DNA): TGTGCCAGCAGCCGAACTAGCGGGAAGTTGCAGTACTTC.